The T cell receptor (beta chain) described here comes from a study of blood T cell repertoires in COVID-19. Study information: PBMCs, B-cell-depleted T cells, or T cells provided the cDNA or gDNA that made up the material.

The age range of participants was about 18 to 89 years, with residence in around 22 US areas. Categorization into cohorts depended on clinical history that participants reported. A COVID-19 case was met by exposed participants within 2 weeks before study entry. TCRdb keeps only in-frame clones here, not all; method: immunoSEQ multiplex PCR. The table shows a few hundred thousand clones, with about 88% occurring only once. The trim removed 6 bases at V and 5 bases at J, leaving 10 bases unmatched. The CDR3 has 14 residues. In germline, CDR1 is SQVTM, CDR2 ANQGSEA. The specimen sequenced was PBMCs or T cells enriched from blood (not recorded which). The V gene is TRBV29-1, the J gene TRBJ1-1; the match to TRBD1 covers 9 bases. The sequence derives from a woman younger than 45 who had been exposed to COVID-19. The CDR3 spells CSVSRQGVGTEAFF. DNA of the CDR3: TGCAGCGTATCCCGACAGGGGGTAGGGACTGAAGCTTTCTTT.